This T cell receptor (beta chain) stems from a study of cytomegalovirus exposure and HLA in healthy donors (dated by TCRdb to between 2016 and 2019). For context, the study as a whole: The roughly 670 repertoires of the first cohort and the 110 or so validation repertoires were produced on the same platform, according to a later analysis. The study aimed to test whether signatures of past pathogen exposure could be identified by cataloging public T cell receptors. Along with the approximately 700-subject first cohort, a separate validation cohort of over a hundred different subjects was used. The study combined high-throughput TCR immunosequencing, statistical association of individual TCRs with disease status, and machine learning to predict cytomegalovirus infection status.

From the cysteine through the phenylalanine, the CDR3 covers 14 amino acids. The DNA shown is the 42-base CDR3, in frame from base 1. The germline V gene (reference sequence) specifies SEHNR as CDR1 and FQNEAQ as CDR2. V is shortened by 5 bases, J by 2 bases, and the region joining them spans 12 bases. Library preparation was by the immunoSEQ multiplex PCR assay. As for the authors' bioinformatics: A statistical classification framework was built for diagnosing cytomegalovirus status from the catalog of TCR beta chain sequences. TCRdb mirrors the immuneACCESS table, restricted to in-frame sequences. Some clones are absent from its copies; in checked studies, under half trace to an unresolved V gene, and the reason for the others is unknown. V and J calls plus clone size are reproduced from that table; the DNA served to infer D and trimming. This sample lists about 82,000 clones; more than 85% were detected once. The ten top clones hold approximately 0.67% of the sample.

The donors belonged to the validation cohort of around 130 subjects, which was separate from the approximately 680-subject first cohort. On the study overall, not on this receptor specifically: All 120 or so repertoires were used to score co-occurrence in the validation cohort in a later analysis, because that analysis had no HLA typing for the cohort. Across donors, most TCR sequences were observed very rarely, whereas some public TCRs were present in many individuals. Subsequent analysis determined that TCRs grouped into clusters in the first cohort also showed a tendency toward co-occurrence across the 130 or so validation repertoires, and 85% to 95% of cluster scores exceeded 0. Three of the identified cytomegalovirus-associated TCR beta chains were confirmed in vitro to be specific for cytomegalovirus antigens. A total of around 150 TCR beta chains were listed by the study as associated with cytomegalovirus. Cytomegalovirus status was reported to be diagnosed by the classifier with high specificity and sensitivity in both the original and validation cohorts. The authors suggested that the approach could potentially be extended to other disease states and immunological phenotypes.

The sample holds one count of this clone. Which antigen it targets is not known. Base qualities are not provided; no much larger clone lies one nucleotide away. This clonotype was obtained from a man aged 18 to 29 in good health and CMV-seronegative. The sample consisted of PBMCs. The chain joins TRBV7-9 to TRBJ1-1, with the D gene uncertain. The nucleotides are TGTGCCAGCAGCCCCCGGCGGGCAAACACTGAAGCTTTCTTT. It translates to CASSPRRANTEAFF.